These T cell receptor beta chains were read from a single sample in a study of shared clonotypes between healthy human individuals. Using immunoSEQ multiplex PCR, the repertoire was profiled, and TCRdb retains in-frame clones only, with some absent. The table includes approximately 100,000 clones, 67% detected once. The sequenced sample was memory CD8+ T cells sorted from blood. Source of these receptors: a woman in her 30s in good health. Each CDR3 is given with its conserved first and last residue. D genes are given only for firm matches. Rows may omit the clone size; those that give it use once, few, many or a size class.

V: TRBV14
size: -
D: -
J: TRBJ2-4
DNA: TGTGCCAGCAGCCAACGACCGGGAAGATGGTACATTCAGTACTTC
CDR3: CASSQRPGRWYIQYF

V: TRBV19
size: -
D: -
J: TRBJ1-1
DNA: TGTGCCAGTAGTAGTGGAACGCGGAGGACTGAAGCTTTCTTT
CDR3: CASSSGTRRTEAFF

V: TRBV28
size: -
D: -
J: TRBJ1-5
DNA: TGTGCCAGCAGTTTATGGGACAGCAATCAGCCCCAGCATTTT
CDR3: CASSLWDSNQPQHF

V: TRBV6-6
size: -
D: TRBD1
J: TRBJ1-5
DNA: TGTGCCAGCAGTTCGGGACAGGGCTTATGGAATCAGCCCCAGCATTTT
CDR3: CASSSGQGLWNQPQHF

V: TRBV5-1
size: -
D: TRBD1
J: TRBJ1-1
DNA: TGCGCCAGCAGCTTGGAAGCGGGACAGGGTTTTAACACTGAAGCTTTCTTT
CDR3: CASSLEAGQGFNTEAFF

V: TRBV7-9
size: -
D: -
J: TRBJ2-2
DNA: TGTGCCAGCAGCTATCCTCTCCGAACCGGGGAGCTGTTTTTT
CDR3: CASSYPLRTGELFF

V: TRBV28
size: -
D: -
J: TRBJ2-1
DNA: TGTGCCAGCAGTTCCGGGGTGGATGAGCAGTTCTTC
CDR3: CASSSGVDEQFF

V: TRBV5-4
size: -
D: TRBD1
J: TRBJ2-1
DNA: TGTGCCAGCAGCTCACCTGGCAGGGGGCGGTCCTACAATGAGCAGTTCTTC
CDR3: CASSSPGRGRSYNEQFF

V: TRBV10-3
size: -
D: -
J: TRBJ1-4
DNA: TGTGCCATCAGTGAGGAGGGGCGGAAACTGTTTTTT
CDR3: CAISEEGRKLFF

V: TRBV5-1
size: -
D: TRBD2
J: TRBJ2-1
DNA: TGCGCCAGCAGCCCGTCTAGCGGGGGGTACAATGAGCAGTTCTTC
CDR3: CASSPSSGGYNEQFF

V: TRBV19
size: medium-sized
D: TRBD2
J: TRBJ2-1
DNA: TGTGCCAGTAGTATCTGGCTAGCGGGAGACAATGAGCAGTTCTTC
CDR3: CASSIWLAGDNEQFF

V: TRBV28
size: -
D: -
J: TRBJ2-7
DNA: TGTGCCAGCAGTCCCGAGGGCTACGGCTACGAGCAGTACTTC
CDR3: CASSPEGYGYEQYF

V: TRBV6-4
size: -
D: -
J: TRBJ2-6
DNA: TGTGCCAGCAGTGACTCGAAAACTGATGGGGCCAACGTCCTGACTTTC
CDR3: CASSDSKTDGANVLTF

V: TRBV10-3
size: -
D: -
J: TRBJ1-1
DNA: TGTGCCATCAGTGAGTCCCAGGACCTGAACACTGAAGCTTTCTTT
CDR3: CAISESQDLNTEAFF

V: TRBV28
size: -
D: TRBD1
J: TRBJ2-3
DNA: TGTGCCAGCAGTCCCCGGGACAGCGATTATCCGTATACGCAGTATTTT
CDR3: CASSPRDSDYPYTQYF

V: TRBV10-3
size: medium-sized
D: -
J: TRBJ2-3
DNA: TGTGCCATCAGTGACACCGACACAGATACGCAGTATTTT
CDR3: CAISDTDTDTQYF

V: TRBV7-9
size: few
D: -
J: TRBJ2-1
DNA: TGTGCCAGCAGCTTGGCAGTCAATGAGCAGTTCTTC
CDR3: CASSLAVNEQFF

V: TRBV18
size: -
D: -
J: TRBJ2-7
DNA: TGTGCCAGCTCACCTCTTCTCCAAAGGGGCTCCTACGAGCAGTACTTC
CDR3: CASSPLLQRGSYEQYF

V: TRBV11-3
size: many
D: -
J: TRBJ2-7
DNA: TGTGCCAGCAGCTTAGTGACAGGAGGCTACGAGCAGTACTTC
CDR3: CASSLVTGGYEQYF

V: TRBV2
size: once
D: -
J: TRBJ2-1
DNA: TGTGCCAGCAGTGAAGCTAGCAACGCTTACAATGAGCAGTTCTTC
CDR3: CASSEASNAYNEQFF

V: TRBV28
size: -
D: -
J: TRBJ2-1
DNA: TGTGCCAGCAGTTTCCTCTCCGGGACGGATCAGCAGTTCTTC
CDR3: CASSFLSGTDQQFF

V: TRBV5-6
size: once
D: TRBD1
J: TRBJ2-4
DNA: TGTGCCAGCAGCCTTAAGGTGACAGGGGCGGCCAAAAACATTCAGTACTTC
CDR3: CASSLKVTGAAKNIQYF